What follows are 23 T cell receptor beta chains derived from one specimen sequenced in a study of blood T cell repertoires in COVID-19. Sequenced by immunoSEQ multiplex PCR; TCRdb stores in-frame clones only, minus some. Found here are roughly 360,000 clones, roughly 90% of them singletons; the top ten hold 0.95% to 1%. The sample comprised PBMCs or T cells enriched from blood (not recorded which). The receptors here all came from a woman aged 30 to 39 with acute COVID-19.

The chain carries TRBV7-2 and TRBJ2-5; 9 bases align to TRBD1. Trimming removed 4 bases from V and 5 bases from J; junction bases left unmatched: 8. Germline CDR1 is SGHTA and CDR2 is FQGNSA. The CDR3 extends over 15 amino acids. The CDR3 loop reads CASSSGQGPWETQYF. Here the CDR3 DNA reads TGTGCCAGCAGCTCAGGACAGGGGCCTTGGGAGACCCAGTACTTC.

With respect to this clone: The sample contains more than one DNA sequence encoding this CDR3. The chain has TRBV29-1 and TRBJ2-3; TRBD1 matches 8 bases. This CDR3 contains 12 residues. Per germline, CDR1 SQVTM and CDR2 ANQGSEA. V lost 2 bases to trimming and J lost 6 bases; unmatched junction nucleotides: 1. In nucleotides, the CDR3 is TGCAGCGTTGAACAGGGGGCCGATACGCAGTATTTT. Translated: CSVEQGADTQYF.

This clone has only one observation. The gene calls are TRBV5-5 and TRBJ1-5; 9 positions agree with TRBD1. V was clipped by 4 bases and J by 0 bases; unmatched bases: 5. Germline lookup yields CDR1 SGHKS and CDR2 YYEKEE (reference sequence). The CDR3 length is 16 residues. The CDR3 region has the DNA TGTGCCAGCAGCGCCACAGGGGGCTATAGCAATCAGCCCCAGCATTTT. Protein: CASSATGGYSNQPQHF.

V and J are TRBV18 and TRBJ2-7; the match to TRBD1 covers 8 bases. There are 15 residues in the CDR3. V dropped 5 bases and J dropped 0; count of bases not matched to a gene: 6. CDR1 KGHSH and CDR2 LQKENI come from the germline V gene. In DNA form, the CDR3 reads TGTGCCAGCTCAACAGGACAGGGCGCCTCCTACGAGCAGTACTTC. Encoded protein: CASSTGQGASYEQYF.

The genes are TRBV5-1 and TRBJ1-2; D not certain. V dropped 1 base and J dropped 2 bases, with 6 bases sitting between them. Germline values: CDR1 SGHRS, CDR2 YFSETQ. The length of the CDR3 is 13 residues. The CDR3 loop reads CASSLRVNYGYTF. The CDR3 coding sequence is TGCGCCAGCAGCTTGCGGGTAAACTATGGCTACACCTTC.

V gene TRBV29-1 combines with J gene TRBJ2-6, with D hard to call. CDR1 SQVTM and CDR2 ANQGSEA come from the germline V gene. V was pared by 3 bases and J by 4 bases, with 13 bases between. The CDR3 totals 15 residues. CDR3 loop: CSVDFGNAGANVLTF. The CDR3 nucleotides read TGCAGCGTTGACTTCGGTAATGCAGGGGCCAACGTCCTGACTTTC. The full variable domain, in which reference TRBV29-1 and TRBJ2-6 provide the parts outside the CDR3, is SAVISQKPSRDICQRGTSLTIQCQVDSQVTMMFWYRQQPGQSLTLIATANQGSEATYESGFVIDKFPISRPNLTFSTLTVSNMSPEDSSIYLCSVDFGNAGANVLTFGAGSRLTVL.

This chain uses TRBV9 with TRBJ1-1; 7 nucleotides match TRBD1. Trimming at V came to 3 bases and at J to 1 base, leaving 3 bases not matched to a gene. CDR3 length: 14 residues. Germline-derived CDR1 and CDR2 are SGDLS and YYNGEE. The CDR3 nucleotides are TGTGCCAGCAGCGGGGGACAGAAGAACACTGAAGCTTTCTTT. This sequence encodes CASSGGQKNTEAFF.

The J gene is TRBJ1-1, the V gene TRBV25-1; 8 bases align to TRBD1. Germline trimming cut 6 bases from V and 1 base from J; bases unmatched to any gene: 10. Germline CDR1 is MGHDK and CDR2 is SYGVNS. The CDR3 is 16 residues long. The CDR3 bases are TGTGCCAGCAGGGCGACCGGGACAGGTGGGAACACTGAAGCTTTCTTT. Protein sequence: CASRATGTGGNTEAFF.

The chain uses TRBV3-1 (or the pseudogene TRBV3-2) and TRBJ1-3; 8 nucleotides line up with TRBD1. CDR1 and CDR2 from the germline V gene are LGHDT and YNNKEL (reference sequence). The CDR3 spans 18 residues. V was clipped by 3 bases and J by 0 bases; unmatched bases: 10. CDR3 sequence reads: CASSQIGTGKSSGNTIYF. In DNA, the CDR3 is TGTGCCAGCAGCCAGATAGGGACAGGAAAAAGCTCTGGAAACACCATATATTTT.

The chain couples TRBV24-1 to TRBJ2-7; 9 nucleotides align to TRBD1. Germline trimming cut 0 bases from V and 4 bases from J; bases unmatched to any gene: 12. The CDR3 sequence is 18 residues long. The germline CDR1 and CDR2 sequences are KGHDR and SFDVKD. The CDR3, as DNA: TGTGCCACCAGTGATTTGGGCCTGGGGACAGGGAATAGATACGAGCAGTACTTC. Translated, it gives CATSDLGLGTGNRYEQYF.

The V and J genes are TRBV11-2 and TRBJ1-1; possible D gene TRBD1, 5 bases. Germline lookup yields CDR1 SGHAT and CDR2 FQNNGV. V dropped 4 bases and J dropped 4 bases, with 16 bases sitting between them. This CDR3 contains 15 residues. The CDR3 DNA reads TGTGCCAGCAGCTCGGGACGATGGGAGGGCACTGAAGCTTTCTTT. Protein product: CASSSGRWEGTEAFF.

The chain joins TRBV15 to TRBJ2-3, with D perhaps TRBD1 (6 bases). The germline CDR1 and CDR2 sequences are LNHNV and YYDKDF (reference sequence). The V gene lost 3 bases and the J gene lost 8 bases, with 18 bases spanning the gap. The CDR3 covers 15 residues. The CDR3 here is CATSSRGTLLSTQYF. In DNA, the CDR3 is TGTGCCACCAGCAGTAGAGGGACATTACTAAGTACGCAGTATTTT.

The chain has TRBV4-3 and TRBJ1-2; 7 nucleotides line up with TRBD1. CDR1 is LGHNA, CDR2 YSLEER, per germline. This CDR3 region has 13 residues. Trimming took 4 bases from V and 6 from J; bases not matched to a gene: 5. The CDR3 DNA follows: TGCGCCAGCAGCCCTCGACAGGGAGATGGCTACACCTTC. This translates into CASSPRQGDGYTF.

The chain carries TRBV6-2 or TRBV6-3 and TRBJ1-5; 11 positions agree with TRBD1. The CDR3 is made up of 15 amino acids. Germline-derived CDR1 and CDR2 are MNHEY and SVGEGT. V lost 4 bases, J lost 6 bases, and 5 bases stayed unmatched. CDR3 coding DNA: TGTGCCAGCAGTTCCGGACAGGGGGCCTTTCAGCCCCAGCATTTT. This codes for CASSSGQGAFQPQHF.

For the CDR3, the DNA is TGTGCCAGCAGCTCCACAGGGGAGCAGTTCTTC. Amino acids: CASSSTGEQFF. The chain links TRBV7-3 to TRBJ2-1; possible D gene TRBD1, 6 bases. CDR1 and CDR2 (germline): SGHTA, FQGTGA. This CDR3 contains 11 residues. Trimming cost V 4 bases and J 10 bases, with 8 bases left between them.

The J gene is TRBJ1-1, the V gene TRBV15, with a possible D match to TRBD1 (6 bases). V shed 4 bases and J shed 0 bases, with 21 bases lying between them. The germline V gene has CDR1 LNHNV and CDR2 YYDKDF (reference sequence). CDR3 length equals 18 residues. CDR3 loop: CATSNPRGGSKMNTEAFF. As DNA, the CDR3 is TGTGCCACCAGCAACCCTAGAGGGGGAAGTAAAATGAACACTGAAGCTTTCTTT.

The CDR3 DNA reads as TGCGCCAGCAGCTCACAGGGGGGATCTAACTATGGCTACACCTTC. Translated: CASSSQGGSNYGYTF. V and J are TRBV5-1 and TRBJ1-2, with 8 bases matching TRBD1. Germline V gene data show CDR1 as SGHRS and CDR2 as YFSETQ. The CDR3 spans 15 residues. The J segment lost 0 bases and the V segment lost 3 bases, leaving 4 bases of the junction unmatched.

This clone was seen more than once but under ten times. The chain links TRBV7-2 to TRBJ2-2; 9 positions agree with TRBD2. With V trimmed by 2 bases and J by 5 bases, 3 bases remained unmatched. This CDR3 spans 15 amino acids. Germline lookup yields CDR1 SGHTA and CDR2 FQGNSA. In DNA, the CDR3 is TGTGCCAGCAGCTTACCTAGCGGGGTGACCGGGGAGCTGTTTTTT. It yields the protein CASSLPSGVTGELFF.

This chain uses TRBV30 with TRBJ2-2; 9 bases are a match to TRBD2. The trim removed 4 bases at V and 5 bases at J, leaving 11 bases unmatched. Germline CDR1 reads GTSNPN; CDR2 reads SVGIG (reference sequence). This CDR3 comprises 16 residues. CDR3 nucleotides: TGTGCCTGGATGGGAGCGGGGGGCCGATGGACCGGGGAGCTGTTTTTT. It codes for CAWMGAGGRWTGELFF. Complete variable domain (other parts from reference TRBV30 and TRBJ2-2): SQTIHQWPATLVQPVGSPLSLECTVEGTSNPNLYWYRQAAGRGLQLLFYSVGIGQISSEVPQNLSASRPQDRQFILSSKKLLLSDSGFYLCAWMGAGGRWTGELFFGEGSRLTVL.

This clone has just a few counts. The V call is TRBV4-1, the J call TRBJ1-2; no reliable D call. The germline V and J ends were trimmed by 2 bases and 4 bases, with 5 bases remaining between them. There are 12 residues in the CDR3. Germline CDR1 MGHRA, CDR2 YSYEKL. The CDR3 nucleotides read TGCGCCAGCAGCCAACCAGGCTATGGCTACACCTTC. Its translation: CASSQPGYGYTF.

The chain uses TRBV6-1 and TRBJ1-1; 12 nucleotides match TRBD1. After removal of 3 bases from V and 5 bases from J, the junction contained 7 bases not matched to a gene. Germline-derived CDR1 and CDR2 are MNHNS and SASEGT. This CDR3 is built from 16 residues. The CDR3 region is CASSDPGQGAGTEAFF. The CDR3 coding sequence is TGTGCCAGCAGTGATCCGGGACAGGGGGCAGGGACTGAAGCTTTCTTT.

The V and J genes are TRBV30 and TRBJ1-1; D remains ambiguous. The CDR3 is made up of 12 amino acids. With 5 bases removed from V and 0 bases from J, the gap between germline ends came to 7 bases. Germline values: CDR1 GTSNPN, CDR2 SVGIG (reference sequence). The CDR3 nucleotides are TGTGCCTGGGGACTAATGAACACTGAAGCTTTCTTT. Protein: CAWGLMNTEAFF.

V usage is TRBV6-5 and J usage is TRBJ2-3; 9 nucleotides line up with TRBD1. Trimming took 6 bases from V and 5 from J; bases not matched to a gene: 9. The CDR3 covers 15 residues. Per the germline V gene, CDR1 is MNHEY and CDR2 is SVGAGI. CDR3: CASRILQGAGDTQYF. DNA of the CDR3: TGTGCCAGCAGAATATTACAGGGGGCGGGAGATACGCAGTATTTT.